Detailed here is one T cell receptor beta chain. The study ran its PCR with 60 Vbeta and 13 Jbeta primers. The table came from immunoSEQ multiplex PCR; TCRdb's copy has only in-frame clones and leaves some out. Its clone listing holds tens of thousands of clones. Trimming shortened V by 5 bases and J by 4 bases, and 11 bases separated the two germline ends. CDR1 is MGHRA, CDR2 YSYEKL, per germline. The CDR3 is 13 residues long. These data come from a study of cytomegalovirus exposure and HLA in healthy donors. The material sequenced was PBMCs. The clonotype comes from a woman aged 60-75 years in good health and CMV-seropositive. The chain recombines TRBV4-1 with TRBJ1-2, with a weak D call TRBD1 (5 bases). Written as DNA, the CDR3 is TGCGCCAGCAGCTCCGACAGAGTCTATGGCTACACCTTC. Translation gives CASSSDRVYGYTF.